What follows are 12 T cell receptor beta chains derived from one specimen sequenced in a study of early T cells in non-severe SARS-CoV-2 infection. MiXCR, applied by TCRdb to the 5' RACE reads, yields one record per CDR3 protein. The table lists approximately 56,000 distinct CDR3 sequences, about 9.1% of them singletons. Sequencing was performed on whole blood. The source is an adult who was a healthcare worker with PCR-confirmed SARS-CoV-2 infection or an uninfected control (not recorded which).

This rearrangement joins TRBV4-1 to TRBJ2-1, with 8 positions matching TRBD2. Germline CDR1 reads MGHRA; CDR2 reads YSYEKL. The CDR3 has 15 amino acids. The J segment lost 6 bases and the V segment lost 5 bases, leaving 9 bases of the junction unmatched. Here the CDR3 reads CASSSQRAGGNEQFF. In DNA form, the CDR3 reads TGCGCCAGCAGCTCCCAAAGGGCGGGGGGCAATGAGCAGTTCTTC.

There are many counts of this clonotype. This chain joins TRBV29-1 and TRBJ2-5; TRBD1 agrees at 7 bases. Germline CDR1 SQVTM, CDR2 ANQGSEA. V shed 6 bases, J shed 7 bases, and the junction held 14 bases outside the gene matches. This CDR3 comprises 14 residues. The CDR3 region has the DNA TGCAGCGTCATCCCCGGACAGGCATCCGCGACCCAGTACTTC. Translation gives CSVIPGQASATQYF.

This clonotype came up a few times. The CDR3 loop is CASSKDNRDGGNEQFF. CDR3 DNA: TGTGCCAGCAGCAAAGATAACAGGGATGGGGGCAATGAGCAGTTCTTC. The J gene is TRBJ2-1, the V gene TRBV21-1; the table's D call, TRBD1, was not checked against the DNA. TRBV21-1 represents a pseudogene. The CDR3 sequence is 16 residues long.

This clonotype has at least ten counts. The rearrangement uses TRBV7-2 and TRBJ2-4, with unresolved D. Germline V gene lookup returns CDR1 SGHTA and CDR2 FQGNSA. The CDR3 is 15 residues long. The ends were cut back, 5 bases at V and 6 bases at J, with 17 bases in the middle. CDR3 protein: CASSPHSGQANIQYF. CDR3 coding DNA: TGTGCCAGCAGCCCCCATTCCGGGCAAGCAAACATTCAGTACTTC. Variable domain in full (rest from reference TRBV7-2 and TRBJ2-4): GAGVSQSPSNKVTEKGKDVELRCDPISGHTALYWYRQSLGQGLEFLIYFQGNSAPDKSGLPSDRFSAERTGGSVSTLTIQRTQQEDSAVYLCASSPHSGQANIQYFGAGTRLSVL.

This clonotype was counted ten times or more. V is TRBV15 and J is TRBJ2-5; D is unresolved. The V gene lost 0 bases and the J gene lost 2 bases, with 4 bases spanning the gap. From germline, CDR1 is LNHNV and CDR2 YYDKDF (reference sequence). The CDR3 runs 13 residues. The CDR3 reads CATSRDIQETQYF. In DNA, the CDR3 is TGTGCCACCAGCAGAGATATTCAAGAGACCCAGTACTTC.

This clonotype showed up many times. The CDR3 sequence: CASMRDTHQPQHF. CDR3 nucleotides: TGTGCCAGTATGCGGGACACTCATCAGCCCCAGCATTTT. The chain carries TRBV2 and TRBJ1-5, with TRBD1 as a possible D gene (6 bases). V was clipped by 9 bases and J by 5 bases, with 14 bases between them. Germline CDR1 SNHLY, CDR2 FYNNEI. The CDR3 covers 13 residues.

This clonotype was found a few times. The CDR3 loop reads CSVGTGTRSSYEQYF. The DNA for the CDR3 is TGCAGTGTCGGAACCGGGACACGAAGCTCCTACGAGCAGTACTTC. The chain couples TRBV20-1 to TRBJ2-7, with D maybe TRBD1 (6 bases). Germline CDR1 reads DFQATT; CDR2 reads SNEGSKA (reference sequence). Trimming shortened V by 7 bases and J by 0 bases, and 19 bases separated the two germline ends. The CDR3 runs to 15 residues.

This clonotype was recorded at least ten times. The chain employs TRBV6-5 and TRBJ2-3; possibly TRBD1 for D (6 bases). CDR1 and CDR2 from the germline V gene are MNHEY and SVGAGI. V was clipped by 6 bases and J by 4 bases, with 14 bases between them. There are 14 residues in the CDR3. The CDR3 loop reads CASSFTGRPDTQYF. DNA for the CDR3: TGTGCCAGCAGCTTTACAGGGCGACCAGATACGCAGTATTTT.

The chain uses TRBV20-1 and TRBJ1-4, with a weak D call TRBD1 (6 bases). Germline-derived CDR1 and CDR2 are DFQATT and SNEGSKA (reference sequence). The germline V and J ends were trimmed by 6 bases and 8 bases, with 13 bases remaining between them. The CDR3 is 12 residues long. The CDR3 nucleotides read TGCAGTGCCAGTCAAGGGGGGGAAAAACTGTTTTTT. The encoded protein is CSASQGGEKLFF.

In its sample, this clonotype was seen a few times. The V gene is TRBV12-3 or TRBV12-4, the J gene TRBJ1-1; tentative D call: TRBD1 (6 bases). V shed 6 bases and J shed 4 bases, with 12 bases lying between them. The CDR3 extends over 13 amino acids. The CDR3 loop reads CASSQQGGTEAFF. The CDR3 nucleotides are TGTGCCAGCAGCCAACAGGGAGGCACTGAAGCTTTCTTT.

The chain employs TRBV20-1 and TRBJ2-3; D ambiguous. The CDR3 length is 12 residues. V lost 1 base, J lost 5 bases, and 7 bases lay in between. Germline V CDR1 and CDR2: DFQATT, SNEGSKA (reference sequence). Written as DNA, the CDR3 is TGCAGTGCTAGAGGAAACCGAGATACGCAGTATTTT. Its translation: CSARGNRDTQYF.

This sequence joins TRBV9 and TRBJ1-5; 7 nucleotides match TRBD1. The CDR3 length is 14 residues. The germline CDR1 and CDR2 sequences are SGDLS and YYNGEE. Trimming took 5 bases from V and 2 from J; bases not matched to a gene: 4. The DNA of the CDR3 is TGTGCCAGCAGTTATACAGGGGGCAATCAGCCCCAGCATTTT. This translates into CASSYTGGNQPQHF.